The 4 T cell receptor beta chains below come from one sample, sequenced in a study of blood T cells in healthy people across ages. The authors ran a second PCR of about 6 to 12 cycles using a sample-barcoded 5' primer and a J-beta primer mix. Each CDR3 protein gets one entry after TCRdb re-called the 5' RACE reads with MiXCR. The sample records more than 1,400,000 distinct CDR3 sequences, about 43% being singletons. Sequencing was performed on blood. The receptors derive from a woman in her late teens or twenties in good health.

The chain carries TRBV5-5 and TRBJ1-5; 11 bases are shared with TRBD1. CDR3 length equals 16 residues. CDR1 and CDR2 (germline): SGHKS, YYEKEE (reference sequence). Germline trimming cut 3 bases from V and 6 bases from J; bases unmatched to any gene: 8. CDR3 bases: TGTGCCAGCAGCTCATCCGGACAGGGGGCCTTTCAGCCCCAGCATTTT. Its protein product is CASSSSGQGAFQPQHF.

The chain carries TRBV7-2 and TRBJ2-1; D remains ambiguous. The CDR3 has 15 amino acids. Germline V lookup: CDR1 SGHTA, CDR2 FQGNSA. V gave up 8 bases and J gave up 4 bases, with 18 bases separating them. Written as DNA, the CDR3 is TGTGCCAGCGGTTTTGCCGCCGGTCGGTACAATGAGCAGTTCTTC. This translates into CASGFAAGRYNEQFF.

V usage is TRBV9 and J usage is TRBJ2-3; TRBD1 matches at 7 bases. Germline CDR1 reads SGDLS; CDR2 reads YYNGEE. With V trimmed by 0 bases and J by 1 base, 5 bases remained unmatched. This CDR3 has 16 amino acids. This CDR3 reads CASSVATGEGTDTQYF. The CDR3 region has the DNA TGTGCCAGCAGCGTAGCTACAGGGGAAGGCACAGATACGCAGTATTTT.

The CDR3: CASSSGTKNTGELFF. As DNA, the CDR3 is TGTGCCAGCAGCTCCGGGACAAAGAACACCGGGGAGCTGTTTTTT. The J gene is TRBJ2-2, the V gene TRBV13; D possibly corresponds to TRBD1 (6 bases). The germline V gene encodes CDR1 PRHDT and CDR2 FYEKMQ (reference sequence). This CDR3 is 15 amino acids long. Trimming pared 4 bases from V and 1 base from J, leaving 10 bases between. Together with reference TRBV13 and TRBJ2-2, the CDR3 gives the full variable domain: AAGVIQSPRHLIKEKRETATLKCYPIPRHDTVYWYQQGPGQDPQFLISFYEKMQSDKGSIPDRFSAQQFSDYHSELNMSSLELGDSALYFCASSSGTKNTGELFFGEGSRLTVL.